This TCR beta chain was recovered during a study of monozygotic twins with inflammatory bowel disease. Study-wide findings and caveats: Between concordant and discordant twins, repertoire similarity failed to differ, a result that limited power may explain. Especially with disease activity, IBD patients had fewer clonotypes in common with others than healthy twins did.

For this clonotype: As yet, its antigen is unknown.

Reprocessing the 5' RACE reads, TCRdb reports a single entry for every CDR3 protein and omits DNA. Recorded for this sample: some 300,000 distinct CDR3 sequences. Germline values: CDR1 SEHNR, CDR2 FQNEAQ (reference sequence). The CDR3 is 15 residues long. No sorting of T cells preceded isolation of total RNA from whole blood. This chain connects TRBV7-9 to TRBJ2-1; TCRdb returns TRBD2, unconfirmable since there is no DNA. This receptor was identified in a human donor with ulcerative colitis or Crohn's disease, or a healthy co-twin of an affected twin (not recorded which). The specimen sequenced was blood. CDR3 sequence reads: CASSPTGLAGHEQFF.